This T cell receptor beta chain is drawn from a study of blood T cell repertoires in COVID-19. Study at large: Sites in the United States, Italy and Spain provided acute and convalescent COVID-19 samples. Nucleic acid was either cDNA or gDNA, and it came from T cells, B-cell-depleted T cells, or PBMCs.

Original analysis: Researchers report that nucleated cell counts were estimated from reference gene primer amplification. The data were produced by immunoSEQ multiplex PCR, yet TCRdb's version contains in-frame clones alone and is incomplete. That table supplies the V and J calls and clone size; D and trimming were determined from the DNA. The data hold under 250,000 clones, with roughly 86% observed a single time. V lost 0 bases, J lost 5 bases, and 11 bases lay in between. The CDR3 is made up of 14 amino acids. Germline values: CDR1 SGHVS, CDR2 FNYEAQ. Sequencing used peripheral blood. This chain joins TRBV7-6 and TRBJ2-7, with unresolved D. This clonotype originated in a woman aged 55-70 years who had recovered from COVID-19. CDR3 sequence reads: CASSLALLSDEQYF. In nucleotides, the CDR3 is TGTGCCAGCAGCTTAGCGCTTCTATCGGACGAGCAGTACTTC.